This entry lists 11 T cell receptor beta chains sequenced from one sample in a study of blood T cell repertoires in COVID-19. Libraries were prepared by immunoSEQ multiplex PCR; TCRdb keeps only in-frame clonotypes and omits some of them. The table lists 100,000 or so clones, roughly 84% of them singletons. Sequencing was carried out using peripheral blood. All receptors derive from a woman aged 55 to 70 in a cohort sampled during active or convalescent COVID-19.

The CDR3 nucleotides read TGTGCCAGCAGCCGGGGGACTAGCGGTTACAATGAGCAGTTCTTC. This sequence encodes CASSRGTSGYNEQFF. The chain carries TRBV6-5 and TRBJ2-1, with 11 bases lining up with TRBD2. CDR1 MNHEY and CDR2 SVGAGI come from the germline V gene. After removal of 6 bases from V and 4 bases from J, the junction contained 5 bases not matched to a gene. The CDR3 loop spans 15 amino acids.

The gene calls are TRBV5-1 and TRBJ1-4; 7 bases map to TRBD1. Germline trimming cut 0 bases from V and 3 bases from J; bases unmatched to any gene: 2. Germline lookup yields CDR1 SGHRS and CDR2 YFSETQ. This CDR3 spans 15 amino acids. CDR3 sequence: CASSLEGTANEKLFF. Here the CDR3 DNA reads TGCGCCAGCAGCTTGGAAGGGACAGCTAATGAAAAACTGTTTTTT.

J is TRBJ2-3 and V is TRBV5-1, with D unclear. Germline lookup yields CDR1 SGHRS and CDR2 YFSETQ. Trimming left V 5 bases short and J 5 bases short, with 6 bases between. CDR3 length equals 11 residues. CDR3 bases: TGCGCCAGCAGGGTAGAAGATACGCAGTATTTT. Its translation is CASRVEDTQYF.

The chain combines TRBV7-9 with TRBJ2-1; 13 bases are a match to TRBD2. V shed 5 bases and J 5 bases; nucleotides not matched to a gene: 6. The germline V gene encodes CDR1 SEHNR and CDR2 FQNEAQ (reference sequence). This CDR3 is built from 16 residues. The CDR3 reads CASSPGGTSGDNEQFF. The CDR3 DNA reads as TGTGCCAGCAGCCCGGGGGGGACTAGCGGGGACAATGAGCAGTTCTTC.

In its sample, this clone was seen once. The chain couples TRBV6-6 to TRBJ2-5, with TRBD2 identical over 7 bases. CDR1 is MNHNY, CDR2 SVGAGI, per germline (reference sequence). This CDR3 contains 15 residues. J was trimmed by 5 bases and V by 5 bases; bases with no gene match: 11. DNA for the CDR3: TGTGCCAGCAGTATGGGGGGGTCAAGAGAGGAGACCCAGTACTTC. As protein: CASSMGGSREETQYF.

V and J are TRBV6-6 and TRBJ1-1; 8 bases map to TRBD1. This CDR3 has 14 residues. V trimming: 1 base; J trimming: 6 bases; junction bases outside the gene matches: 4. Germline assignment: CDR1 MNHNY and CDR2 SVGAGI (reference sequence). The DNA for the CDR3 is TGTGCCAGCAGTTACTTCTTACAGGGGGCTGAAGCTTTCTTT. Residues: CASSYFLQGAEAFF.

The V call is TRBV6-6, the J call TRBJ1-1, with 9 bases that match TRBD1. The junction had 3 bases not matched to a gene; V was cut back by 6 bases and J by 1 base. The germline gives CDR1 MNHNY, CDR2 SVGAGI (reference sequence). This CDR3 contains 14 residues. This CDR3 reads CASSPGQGNTEAFF. The DNA of the CDR3 is TGTGCCAGCAGCCCGGGACAGGGGAACACTGAAGCTTTCTTT.

The J gene is TRBJ1-2, the V gene TRBV5-1; D is unclear. Looked up from germline, CDR1 is SGHRS and CDR2 is YFSETQ. Trimming pared 3 bases from V and 8 bases from J, leaving 14 bases between. This CDR3 contains 13 residues. The chain's CDR3 is CASSSGGRGGYTF. DNA for the CDR3: TGCGCCAGCAGCTCTGGAGGGAGAGGAGGCTACACCTTC. Using reference TRBV5-1 and TRBJ1-2 for the parts outside the CDR3, the full variable domain is KAGVTQTPRYLIKTRGQQVTLSCSPISGHRSVSWYQQTPGQGLQFLFEYFSETQRNKGNFPGRFSGRQFSNSRSEMNVSTLELGDSALYLCASSSGGRGGYTFGSGTRLTVV.

The genes are TRBV5-1 and TRBJ1-3; D possibly corresponds to TRBD1 (5 bases). With 4 bases removed from V and 4 bases from J, the gap between germline ends came to 9 bases. Per the germline V gene, CDR1 is SGHRS and CDR2 is YFSETQ. This CDR3 spans 13 amino acids. The DNA of the CDR3 is TGCGCCAGCAGCACGGACACGGGAAACACCATATATTTT. Its protein product is CASSTDTGNTIYF. Combining the CDR3 with reference TRBV5-1 and TRBJ1-3 gives the whole variable domain KAGVTQTPRYLIKTRGQQVTLSCSPISGHRSVSWYQQTPGQGLQFLFEYFSETQRNKGNFPGRFSGRQFSNSRSEMNVSTLELGDSALYLCASSTDTGNTIYFGEGSWLTVV.

This chain connects TRBV6-4 to TRBJ2-3, with 13 bases identical to TRBD2. The V gene's germline CDR1 is MRHNA and CDR2 SNTAGT. With V trimmed by 2 bases and J by 8 bases, 7 bases remained unmatched. CDR3 size: 16 residues. In DNA, the CDR3 is TGTGCCAGCAGTGACCTCACTAGCGGGAGGGCTGGTACGCAGTATTTT. Its protein product is CASSDLTSGRAGTQYF.

The rearrangement uses TRBV7-9 and TRBJ2-1; 7 bases are shared with TRBD1. From germline, CDR1 is SEHNR and CDR2 FQNEAQ (reference sequence). J lost 3 bases, V lost 5 bases, and 10 bases had no gene match. The CDR3 runs to 16 residues. Here the CDR3 DNA reads TGTGCCAGCAGCCCGGGGACGGGACAGAACTACAATGAGCAGTTCTTC. Amino acids: CASSPGTGQNYNEQFF.